This is a list of T cell receptor beta chains from one sample in a study of T cell responses to AZD1222 COVID-19 vaccine. Sequencing used immunoSEQ multiplex PCR; TCRdb keeps in-frame clones, though not all of them. This table has under 150,000 clones, nearly 95% appearing once. The sample was peripheral blood, taken on day 0 of AZD1222 vaccination. The receptors originated from an adult in good health. Each CDR3 is given with its conserved first and last residue. A D gene is named only where the DNA matches it firmly. Clone size appears in some rows only: once, few, many, or a class for an expanded clone.

abundance: -
j_gene: TRBJ2-3
v_gene: TRBV25-1
d_gene: TRBD1
CDR3nt: TGTGCCAGCAGTGGGGGACAGGGGTTCACAGATACGCAGTATTTT
CDR3aa: CASSGGQGFTDTQYF

abundance: -
j_gene: TRBJ2-7
v_gene: TRBV6-6
d_gene: -
CDR3nt: TGTGCCAGCGCCCTAGGGATCAGGGAGCAGTACTTC
CDR3aa: CASALGIREQYF

abundance: large
j_gene: TRBJ2-2
v_gene: TRBV28
d_gene: -
CDR3nt: TGTGCCAGCAGCCGACGAGGGGAGAACACCGGGGAGCTGTTTTTT
CDR3aa: CASSRRGENTGELFF

abundance: few
j_gene: TRBJ1-2
v_gene: TRBV24-1
d_gene: -
CDR3nt: TGTGCCACCAGTGATTTTGGGGGCGGAGGCTACACCTTC
CDR3aa: CATSDFGGGGYTF

abundance: -
j_gene: TRBJ2-3
v_gene: TRBV7-7
d_gene: -
CDR3nt: TGTGCCAGCAGCTTAGCGCCGGGCGCCACAGATACGCAGTATTTT
CDR3aa: CASSLAPGATDTQYF

abundance: -
j_gene: TRBJ2-4
v_gene: TRBV28
d_gene: TRBD1
CDR3nt: TGTGCCAGCAGTACGCGGACAGGGCGCATGGGAAACATTCAGTACTTC
CDR3aa: CASSTRTGRMGNIQYF

abundance: -
j_gene: TRBJ1-1
v_gene: TRBV12-3/TRBV12-4
d_gene: -
CDR3nt: TGTGCCAGCACCCCAGGAATGGGCACTGAAGCTTTCTTT
CDR3aa: CASTPGMGTEAFF

abundance: -
j_gene: TRBJ1-1
v_gene: TRBV19
d_gene: -
CDR3nt: TGTGCCAGTAGTATTTCAGGGACCCCGGGCACTGAAGCTTTCTTT
CDR3aa: CASSISGTPGTEAFF

abundance: -
j_gene: TRBJ2-1
v_gene: TRBV6-5
d_gene: TRBD2
CDR3nt: TGTGCCAGCCGTAGCGGGGGGGCCTACAATGAGCAGTTCTTC
CDR3aa: CASRSGGAYNEQFF

abundance: -
j_gene: TRBJ1-1
v_gene: TRBV30
d_gene: -
CDR3nt: TGTGCCTGGAGCACAATTCGGAACACTGAAGCTTTCTTT
CDR3aa: CAWSTIRNTEAFF

abundance: -
j_gene: TRBJ1-3
v_gene: TRBV28
d_gene: -
CDR3nt: TGTGCCAGCAGTAGAGGAGGGTCTGGAAACACCATATATTTT
CDR3aa: CASSRGGSGNTIYF

abundance: -
j_gene: TRBJ2-7
v_gene: TRBV13
d_gene: -
CDR3nt: TGTGCCAGCAGCTTAAACAGGGCGACCTACGAGCAGTACTTC
CDR3aa: CASSLNRATYEQYF

abundance: -
j_gene: TRBJ2-7
v_gene: TRBV6-2/TRBV6-3
d_gene: -
CDR3nt: TGTGCCAGCAGTTATAGCGGACCCTACGAGCAGTACTTC
CDR3aa: CASSYSGPYEQYF

abundance: -
j_gene: TRBJ1-6
v_gene: TRBV11-1
d_gene: -
CDR3nt: TGTGCCAGCAGCTTAAAGGCAGGGAACTCACCCCTCCACTTT
CDR3aa: CASSLKAGNSPLHF

abundance: once
j_gene: TRBJ2-2
v_gene: TRBV6-5
d_gene: -
CDR3nt: TGTGCCAGCAGTTACTCTCTAGCGAAGGGGGAGCTGTTTTTT
CDR3aa: CASSYSLAKGELFF

abundance: -
j_gene: TRBJ2-7
v_gene: TRBV28
d_gene: TRBD2
CDR3nt: TGTGCCAGCAGTTTATCGACTAGCGGGAGCCTGTACGAGCAGTACTTC
CDR3aa: CASSLSTSGSLYEQYF

abundance: few
j_gene: TRBJ1-1
v_gene: TRBV28
d_gene: -
CDR3nt: TGTGCCAGCAGGGAAGAGGGGAGAGATGAAGCTTTCTTT
CDR3aa: CASREEGRDEAFF

abundance: -
j_gene: TRBJ2-7
v_gene: TRBV10-3
d_gene: -
CDR3nt: TGTGCCATCAGTGATGGAGCGACCTCCTACGAGCAGTACTTC
CDR3aa: CAISDGATSYEQYF

abundance: -
j_gene: TRBJ2-6
v_gene: TRBV3-1/TRBV3-2
d_gene: -
CDR3nt: TGTGCCAGCAGCCAAGTAGGGGCTGGGGCCAACGTCCTGACTTTC
CDR3aa: CASSQVGAGANVLTF

abundance: -
j_gene: TRBJ1-6
v_gene: TRBV15
d_gene: TRBD1
CDR3nt: TGTGCCACCAGCAGAGTGACGACAGGGGGCTCACCCCTCCACTTT
CDR3aa: CATSRVTTGGSPLHF

abundance: -
j_gene: TRBJ1-3
v_gene: TRBV12-5
d_gene: -
CDR3nt: TGTGCTAGTGGGGGGACGGGAGCTGGAAACACCATATATTTT
CDR3aa: CASGGTGAGNTIYF

abundance: -
j_gene: TRBJ2-3
v_gene: TRBV5-1
d_gene: -
CDR3nt: TGCGCCAGCAGCTCCTCCGCAGATACGCAGTATTTT
CDR3aa: CASSSSADTQYF

abundance: once
j_gene: TRBJ1-1
v_gene: TRBV9
d_gene: TRBD1
CDR3nt: TGTGCCAGCAGCGTAGTAGGGACAGTTATGAACACTGAAGCTTTCTTT
CDR3aa: CASSVVGTVMNTEAFF

abundance: -
j_gene: TRBJ1-1
v_gene: TRBV12-5
d_gene: -
CDR3nt: TGTGCTAGTGGTGTCGACACTCGGAACACTGAAGCTTTCTTT
CDR3aa: CASGVDTRNTEAFF

abundance: -
j_gene: TRBJ2-7
v_gene: TRBV4-1
d_gene: TRBD1
CDR3nt: TGCGCCAGCAGCCAAGTCCCTTCCCTAAGACAGGGGCAGTACTTC
CDR3aa: CASSQVPSLRQGQYF

abundance: once
j_gene: TRBJ1-1
v_gene: TRBV5-5
d_gene: -
CDR3nt: TGTGCCAGCAGCTTGGGGTTGATGAACACTGAAGCTTTCTTT
CDR3aa: CASSLGLMNTEAFF

abundance: -
j_gene: TRBJ2-7
v_gene: TRBV3-1/TRBV3-2
d_gene: TRBD2
CDR3nt: TGTGCCAGCAGCCGAATTCCAGGGACTAGCGGGAGCGAGCAGTACTTC
CDR3aa: CASSRIPGTSGSEQYF

abundance: -
j_gene: TRBJ1-5
v_gene: TRBV27
d_gene: TRBD1
CDR3nt: TGTGCCAGCAGTACCCACGGACAGGGGGGTCAGCCCCAGCATTTT
CDR3aa: CASSTHGQGGQPQHF

abundance: -
j_gene: TRBJ1-1
v_gene: TRBV19
d_gene: TRBD1
CDR3nt: TGTGCCAGTAGTATGGGGCAGGGGGCTACCACTGAAGCTTTCTTT
CDR3aa: CASSMGQGATTEAFF

abundance: -
j_gene: TRBJ2-1
v_gene: TRBV9
d_gene: -
CDR3nt: TGTGCCAGCAGCCTTGGTTTAGCCCCCAATGAGCAGTTCTTC
CDR3aa: CASSLGLAPNEQFF

abundance: -
j_gene: TRBJ2-2
v_gene: TRBV4-3
d_gene: TRBD2
CDR3nt: TGCGCCAGCAGCCAAGATTTCGCCCTAGCGGGAGGGGGGCTGTTTTTT
CDR3aa: CASSQDFALAGGGLFF

abundance: -
j_gene: TRBJ2-7
v_gene: TRBV19
d_gene: -
CDR3nt: TGTGCCAGTAGTATAGAGTCGAGCTACGAGCAGTACTTC
CDR3aa: CASSIESSYEQYF

abundance: -
j_gene: TRBJ1-5
v_gene: TRBV27
d_gene: TRBD1
CDR3nt: TGTGCCAGCAGTTCCAGACAGGGCTATCAGCCCCAGCATTTT
CDR3aa: CASSSRQGYQPQHF